These T cell receptor beta chains were read from a single sample in a study of cytomegalovirus exposure and HLA in healthy donors. The table came from immunoSEQ multiplex PCR; TCRdb's copy has only in-frame clones and leaves some out. The table includes 150,000 to 200,000 clones, 75% to 85% detected once. The sequencing input was PBMCs. All receptors derive from a woman aged 45-65 years in good health and CMV-seronegative. Both conserved end residues are part of each CDR3. Fields, in order: V gene, clone size, J gene, D gene, CDR3 protein, CDR3 DNA. A D gene is named only where the DNA matches it firmly. The size entry is marked missing in some rows and otherwise reads once, few, many or a size class.

V gene: TRBV7-2; clone size: few; J gene: TRBJ2-7; D gene: .; CDR3 protein: CASSDTGIYEQYF; CDR3 DNA: TGTGCCAGCAGCGATACAGGGATCTACGAGCAGTACTTC
V gene: TRBV28; clone size: .; J gene: TRBJ2-7; D gene: .; CDR3 protein: CASSALWTATYEQYF; CDR3 DNA: TGTGCCAGCAGTGCATTGTGGACAGCCACCTACGAGCAGTACTTC
V gene: TRBV5-1; clone size: .; J gene: TRBJ2-5; D gene: .; CDR3 protein: CASSLARLVYQETQYF; CDR3 DNA: TGCGCCAGCAGCTTGGCCCGACTCGTGTACCAAGAGACCCAGTACTTC
V gene: TRBV18; clone size: few; J gene: TRBJ2-7; D gene: TRBD2; CDR3 protein: CASSPGSSSGRAIEQYF; CDR3 DNA: TGTGCCAGCTCCCCAGGGTCTAGTAGCGGGAGGGCCATCGAGCAGTACTTC
V gene: TRBV9; clone size: .; J gene: TRBJ2-2; D gene: .; CDR3 protein: CASSVGAGKLFF; CDR3 DNA: TGTGCCAGCAGCGTAGGGGCAGGGAAGCTGTTTTTT
V gene: TRBV6-1; clone size: few; J gene: TRBJ2-1; D gene: TRBD2; CDR3 protein: CASLKRGSYNEQFF; CDR3 DNA: TGTGCCAGCTTGAAGCGGGGGAGCTACAATGAGCAGTTCTTC
V gene: TRBV6-1; clone size: .; J gene: TRBJ1-3; D gene: .; CDR3 protein: CASSEAPRGGNTIYF; CDR3 DNA: TGTGCCAGCAGTGAAGCCCCCAGGGGTGGAAACACCATATATTTT
V gene: TRBV28; clone size: .; J gene: TRBJ1-5; D gene: .; CDR3 protein: CASSLIGSNQPQHF; CDR3 DNA: TGTGCCAGCAGTTTGATTGGCAGCAATCAGCCCCAGCATTTT
V gene: TRBV7-2; clone size: few; J gene: TRBJ1-6; D gene: .; CDR3 protein: CASSRDGRPNSPLHF; CDR3 DNA: TGTGCCAGCAGCCGCGATGGTCGTCCCAATTCACCCCTCCACTTT
V gene: TRBV19; clone size: .; J gene: TRBJ1-3; D gene: TRBD1; CDR3 protein: CASRSDRSSGNTIYF; CDR3 DNA: TGTGCCAGTAGGTCGGACAGGAGCTCTGGAAACACCATATATTTT
V gene: TRBV2; clone size: .; J gene: TRBJ2-7; D gene: TRBD1; CDR3 protein: CASIRTGAYEQYF; CDR3 DNA: TGTGCCAGCATTAGGACAGGGGCCTACGAGCAGTACTTC
V gene: TRBV6-5; clone size: once; J gene: TRBJ2-7; D gene: TRBD1; CDR3 protein: CASSADRGLPNEQYF; CDR3 DNA: TGTGCCAGCAGCGCGGACAGGGGTCTACCTAACGAGCAGTACTTC
V gene: TRBV18; clone size: .; J gene: TRBJ2-7; D gene: TRBD2; CDR3 protein: CASSPSRASGLYEQYF; CDR3 DNA: TGTGCCAGCTCACCATCAAGGGCTAGCGGGCTTTACGAGCAGTACTTC
V gene: TRBV28; clone size: .; J gene: TRBJ2-7; D gene: .; CDR3 protein: CASSPQEGRAYEQYF; CDR3 DNA: TGTGCCAGCAGTCCCCAGGAGGGGCGAGCCTACGAGCAGTACTTC
V gene: TRBV28; clone size: .; J gene: TRBJ2-7; D gene: TRBD2; CDR3 protein: CASRSGTSGYEQYF; CDR3 DNA: TGTGCCAGCAGGTCCGGGACTAGCGGCTACGAGCAGTACTTC
V gene: TRBV30; clone size: few; J gene: TRBJ2-7; D gene: .; CDR3 protein: CAWSVGGYEQYF; CDR3 DNA: TGTGCCTGGAGTGTAGGCGGCTACGAGCAGTACTTC
V gene: TRBV5-1; clone size: few; J gene: TRBJ1-6; D gene: .; CDR3 protein: CASSLQGMANSPLHF; CDR3 DNA: TGCGCCAGCAGCCTACAGGGAATGGCTAATTCACCCCTCCACTTT
V gene: TRBV6-1; clone size: .; J gene: TRBJ1-2; D gene: .; CDR3 protein: CASSPETLYGYTF; CDR3 DNA: TGTGCCAGCAGCCCAGAGACATTATATGGCTACACCTTC
V gene: TRBV14; clone size: .; J gene: TRBJ2-7; D gene: .; CDR3 protein: CASSQQGLRGAYEQYF; CDR3 DNA: TGTGCCAGCAGCCAACAAGGACTGCGTGGGGCCTACGAGCAGTACTTC
V gene: TRBV5-4; clone size: .; J gene: TRBJ1-1; D gene: .; CDR3 protein: CASSLPGVSPRGAFF; CDR3 DNA: TGTGCCAGCAGCCTCCCAGGGGTCTCACCGAGGGGAGCTTTCTTT
V gene: TRBV7-8; clone size: .; J gene: TRBJ2-6; D gene: .; CDR3 protein: CASSPNRDRSSGANVLTF; CDR3 DNA: TGTGCCAGCAGCCCTAACCGCGACAGGTCCTCTGGGGCCAACGTCCTGACTTTC
V gene: TRBV28; clone size: .; J gene: TRBJ1-4; D gene: .; CDR3 protein: CASSSPGGTNEKLFF; CDR3 DNA: TGTGCCAGCAGTTCTCCGGGGGGGACGAATGAAAAACTGTTTTTT
V gene: TRBV5-6; clone size: once; J gene: TRBJ2-5; D gene: TRBD1; CDR3 protein: CASNRGGQGGLETQYF; CDR3 DNA: TGTGCCAGCAACCGAGGAGGACAGGGGGGCCTAGAGACCCAGTACTTC
V gene: TRBV21-1; clone size: .; J gene: TRBJ2-2; D gene: .; CDR3 protein: CASSKPTAWRLPGELFF; CDR3 DNA: TGTGCCAGCAGCAAACCAACCGCGTGGAGGCTCCCCGGGGAGCTGTTTTTT
V gene: TRBV28; clone size: once; J gene: TRBJ2-7; D gene: TRBD1; CDR3 protein: CASSLLTGGQGARVPYEQYF; CDR3 DNA: TGTGCCAGCAGCCTCCTTACCGGGGGACAGGGGGCACGGGTCCCCTACGAGCAGTACTTC
V gene: TRBV29-1; clone size: .; J gene: TRBJ2-5; D gene: .; CDR3 protein: CSGYRVGETQYF; CDR3 DNA: TGCAGCGGATACAGGGTCGGAGAGACCCAGTACTTC
V gene: TRBV14; clone size: .; J gene: TRBJ2-7; D gene: TRBD1; CDR3 protein: CASSQQYGDSQYEQYF; CDR3 DNA: TGTGCCAGCAGCCAACAATACGGGGACAGCCAGTACGAGCAGTACTTC
V gene: TRBV2; clone size: .; J gene: TRBJ2-2; D gene: .; CDR3 protein: CASSVFRENTGELFF; CDR3 DNA: TGTGCCAGCAGTGTTTTTCGGGAGAACACCGGGGAGCTGTTTTTT
V gene: TRBV15; clone size: .; J gene: TRBJ2-7; D gene: .; CDR3 protein: CATSRDRVHEQYF; CDR3 DNA: TGTGCCACCAGCAGAGACAGGGTCCACGAGCAGTACTTC
V gene: TRBV28; clone size: .; J gene: TRBJ1-5; D gene: TRBD1; CDR3 protein: CASSLGTGGLTGDQPQHF; CDR3 DNA: TGTGCCAGCAGTTTAGGGACAGGGGGCCTTACGGGGGATCAGCCCCAGCATTTT
V gene: TRBV10-3; clone size: once; J gene: TRBJ1-2; D gene: .; CDR3 protein: CAISGEVRNNYGYTF; CDR3 DNA: TGTGCCATCAGTGGAGAAGTGCGGAATAACTATGGCTACACCTTC
V gene: TRBV9; clone size: .; J gene: TRBJ1-5; D gene: .; CDR3 protein: CASSDAVDMEPQHF; CDR3 DNA: TGTGCCAGCAGCGACGCAGTGGACATGGAGCCCCAGCATTTT
V gene: TRBV29-1; clone size: .; J gene: TRBJ1-1; D gene: .; CDR3 protein: CSVGRGENTEAFF; CDR3 DNA: TGCAGCGTTGGTCGGGGGGAGAACACTGAAGCTTTCTTT
V gene: TRBV11-2; clone size: .; J gene: TRBJ1-1; D gene: .; CDR3 protein: CASSLDKTWAFF; CDR3 DNA: TGTGCCAGCAGCTTAGATAAGACTTGGGCTTTCTTT
V gene: TRBV6-6; clone size: medium-sized; J gene: TRBJ1-4; D gene: TRBD1; CDR3 protein: CASSYETGGEKLFF; CDR3 DNA: TGTGCCAGCAGTTACGAGACAGGGGGTGAAAAACTGTTTTTT
V gene: TRBV28; clone size: .; J gene: TRBJ1-1; D gene: .; CDR3 protein: CASTGLRTEAFF; CDR3 DNA: TGTGCCAGTACAGGATTGAGGACTGAAGCTTTCTTT
V gene: TRBV28; clone size: .; J gene: TRBJ2-7; D gene: TRBD1; CDR3 protein: CASKPGDSSYEQYF; CDR3 DNA: TGTGCCAGCAAACCCGGGGACAGCTCCTACGAGCAGTACTTC
V gene: TRBV7-9; clone size: .; J gene: TRBJ2-3; D gene: .; CDR3 protein: CSIGGTPTDTQYF; CDR3 DNA: TGTTCCATCGGTGGGACACCCACAGATACGCAGTATTTT
V gene: TRBV5-1; clone size: .; J gene: TRBJ2-3; D gene: .; CDR3 protein: CASSLSQGTGDTQYF; CDR3 DNA: TGCGCCAGCAGCTTGTCCCAGGGGACCGGAGATACGCAGTATTTT
V gene: TRBV7-2; clone size: .; J gene: TRBJ2-5; D gene: .; CDR3 protein: CASSLSGETQYF; CDR3 DNA: TGTGCCAGCAGCTTGTCAGGAGAGACCCAGTACTTC
V gene: TRBV2; clone size: .; J gene: TRBJ2-1; D gene: .; CDR3 protein: CASRKGEGRNEQFF; CDR3 DNA: TGTGCCAGCAGGAAGGGGGAGGGAAGGAATGAGCAGTTCTTC
V gene: TRBV5-5; clone size: .; J gene: TRBJ2-7; D gene: .; CDR3 protein: CASSLISAGSHEQYF; CDR3 DNA: TGTGCCAGCAGCCTGATTTCGGCAGGGTCCCACGAGCAGTACTTC
V gene: TRBV6-6; clone size: .; J gene: TRBJ2-2; D gene: .; CDR3 protein: CASSQGKGVVGELFF; CDR3 DNA: TGTGCCAGCAGCCAGGGGAAGGGGGTAGTCGGGGAGCTGTTTTTT
V gene: TRBV27; clone size: few; J gene: TRBJ1-5; D gene: TRBD1; CDR3 protein: CASREDRANQPQHF; CDR3 DNA: TGTGCCAGCAGAGAAGACAGGGCCAATCAGCCCCAGCATTTT
V gene: TRBV27; clone size: .; J gene: TRBJ1-5; D gene: .; CDR3 protein: CASGPLDQPQHF; CDR3 DNA: TGTGCCAGCGGGCCGCTCGATCAGCCCCAGCATTTT
V gene: TRBV19; clone size: .; J gene: TRBJ2-2; D gene: TRBD1; CDR3 protein: CASTPGQPNTGELFF; CDR3 DNA: TGTGCCAGTACCCCGGGACAGCCGAACACCGGGGAGCTGTTTTTT
V gene: TRBV10-3; clone size: .; J gene: TRBJ2-5; D gene: .; CDR3 protein: CAISQGRETQYF; CDR3 DNA: TGTGCCATCAGTCAGGGCCGGGAGACCCAGTACTTC
V gene: TRBV19; clone size: .; J gene: TRBJ2-4; D gene: .; CDR3 protein: CASRAGKENIQYF; CDR3 DNA: TGTGCCAGTAGGGCAGGGAAGGAAAACATTCAGTACTTC
V gene: TRBV7-2; clone size: .; J gene: TRBJ1-4; D gene: .; CDR3 protein: CASSHSGGINEKLFF; CDR3 DNA: TGTGCCAGCAGCCACAGCGGTGGGATTAATGAAAAACTGTTTTTT
V gene: TRBV27; clone size: .; J gene: TRBJ2-3; D gene: TRBD2; CDR3 protein: CASSLGPGTSGREDTQYF; CDR3 DNA: TGTGCCAGCAGTTTGGGCCCTGGGACTAGCGGGAGGGAGGATACGCAGTATTTT
V gene: TRBV7-2; clone size: few; J gene: TRBJ2-5; D gene: .; CDR3 protein: CASSPRWTDKETQYF; CDR3 DNA: TGTGCCAGCAGCCCGCGATGGACTGACAAAGAGACCCAGTACTTC